Below, 22 T cell receptor beta chains from the same sample are listed, as sequenced in a study of blood T cell repertoires in COVID-19. TCRdb's table, derived via immunoSEQ multiplex PCR, lists solely in-frame clones and lacks some. The table shows about 150,000 clones, with approximately 80% occurring only once. The sample comprised peripheral blood. These receptor sequences come from a man in his 60s with acute or convalescent COVID-19.

The chain couples TRBV7-2 to TRBJ1-6; 7 bases line up with TRBD1. The CDR3 contains 14 residues. V lost 5 bases to trimming and J lost 7 bases; unmatched junction nucleotides: 5. Germline values: CDR1 SGHTA, CDR2 FQGNSA. DNA of the CDR3: TGTGCCAGCAGCCTGGGACAGCTCAATTCACCCCTCCACTTT. This codes for CASSLGQLNSPLHF.

This clone appeared a few times. This chain connects TRBV27 to TRBJ2-7; the D gene is possibly TRBD1 (6 bases). There are 14 residues in the CDR3. Germline values: CDR1 MNHEY, CDR2 SMNVEV (reference sequence). The V gene lost 6 bases and the J gene lost 1 base, with 13 bases spanning the gap. CDR3 residues: CASRQGITSYEQYF. In nucleotides, the CDR3 is TGTGCCAGCAGACAGGGTATTACGTCCTACGAGCAGTACTTC.

This rearrangement joins TRBV5-1 to TRBJ2-1; TRBD2 is a possible D gene (7 bases). V was trimmed by 4 bases and J by 2 bases, leaving 16 bases between them. The CDR3 has 16 amino acids. Germline lookup yields CDR1 SGHRS and CDR2 YFSETQ. The CDR3 DNA sequence: TGCGCCAGCAGCGGGGGGGGCGGGGGACCCTACAATGAGCAGTTCTTC. It specifies CASSGGGGGPYNEQFF.

The chain has TRBV6-4 and TRBJ2-5, with 7 bases aligning to TRBD2. The CDR3 extends over 19 amino acids. V lost 7 bases and J lost 3; bases outside the gene matches: 23. From germline, CDR1 is MRHNA and CDR2 SNTAGT. CDR3 in DNA: TGTGCCAGCAATCCTGTGATTAGCGGGTGTGTGGGGCCTAAAGAGACCCAGTACTTC. This sequence encodes CASNPVISGCVGPKETQYF.

The DNA of the CDR3 is TGTGCCAGCAGCCAAGGACGACAATCTTCCAGTGGCTACACCTTC. Protein product: CASSQGRQSSSGYTF. The chain carries TRBV3-1 (or the pseudogene TRBV3-2) and TRBJ1-2; no definite D call. Germline assignment: CDR1 LGHDT and CDR2 YNNKEL (reference sequence). This CDR3 comprises 15 residues. Trimming took 1 base from V and 7 from J, leaving 16 bases between them.

The chain uses TRBV24-1 and TRBJ2-2, with D perhaps matching TRBD1 (5 bases). Deletions cut 4 bases from V and 0 bases from J, with 14 bases between. This CDR3 has 17 amino acids. Germline V gives CDR1 KGHDR, CDR2 SFDVKD. The CDR3 reads CATSDPYDSSNTGELFF. In nucleotides, the CDR3 is TGTGCCACCAGTGACCCTTACGACAGTTCGAACACCGGGGAGCTGTTTTTT.

The chain joins TRBV19 to TRBJ2-3; D perhaps matches TRBD2 (5 bases). The CDR3 length is 13 residues. Trimming shortened V by 2 bases and J by 3 bases, and 6 bases separated the two germline ends. Germline V gene data show CDR1 as LNHDA and CDR2 as SQIVND (reference sequence). The CDR3 nucleotides read TGTGCCAGTAGTATAACGGGGACAGATACGCAGTATTTT. Translation: CASSITGTDTQYF.

The rearrangement uses TRBV7-2 and TRBJ1-4; 7 bases line up with TRBD1. This CDR3 is built from 16 residues. Per the germline V gene, CDR1 is SGHTA and CDR2 is FQGNSA. J lost 7 bases, V lost 2 bases, and 10 bases had no gene match. As DNA, the CDR3 is TGTGCCAGCAGCTTAAAGGGGACAGCGGGGGGTGAAAAACTGTTTTTT. Its protein product is CASSLKGTAGGEKLFF.

The chain joins TRBV10-3 to TRBJ1-2; 7 positions match TRBD1. Per germline, CDR1 ENHRY and CDR2 SYGVKD. Trimming removed 0 bases from V and 0 bases from J; junction bases left unmatched: 4. The CDR3 is 16 residues long. CDR3 nucleotide sequence: TGTGCCATCAGTGAGTCGGGGACAGCCTCTAACTATGGCTACACCTTC. Translation gives CAISESGTASNYGYTF.

The rearrangement links TRBV5-5 to TRBJ2-3; 9 bases align to TRBD1. V shed 2 bases and J 4 bases; nucleotides not matched to a gene: 14. The CDR3 has 18 residues. Germline CDR1 reads SGHKS; CDR2 reads YYEKEE (reference sequence). The CDR3 DNA follows: TGTGCCAGCAGCTTAGGGGATCCGGGACAGGGTCGCGCAGATACGCAGTATTTT. It specifies CASSLGDPGQGRADTQYF.

The chain uses TRBV5-6 and TRBJ2-7; D perhaps matches TRBD2 (6 bases). The V and J ends lost 4 bases and 4 bases respectively, with 15 bases between them. CDR3 size: 14 residues. In germline, CDR1 is SGHDT, CDR2 YYEEEE. In nucleotides, the CDR3 is TGTGCCAGCAGCGCTCTGGAGGGGCTATACGAGCAGTACTTC. Translating it yields CASSALEGLYEQYF. The full variable domain, rest sourced from reference TRBV5-6 and TRBJ2-7, is DAGVTQSPTHLIKTRGQQVTLRCSPKSGHDTVSWYQQALGQGPQFIFQYYEEEERQRGNFPDRFSGHQFPNYSSELNVNALLLGDSALYLCASSALEGLYEQYFGPGTRLTVT.

The chain uses TRBV5-1 and TRBJ1-2, with a possible D match to TRBD1 (6 bases). Trimming took off 4 bases at V and 5 bases at J, with 12 bases between the two ends. The CDR3 extends over 13 amino acids. Per germline, CDR1 SGHRS and CDR2 YFSETQ. This chain's CDR3 is CASSPNTGYGYTF. CDR3 in DNA: TGCGCCAGCAGCCCCAACACAGGGTATGGCTACACCTTC.

The chain has TRBV5-5 and TRBJ2-3; TRBD1 aligns across 7 bases. In germline, CDR1 is SGHKS, CDR2 YYEKEE (reference sequence). This CDR3 has 18 residues. Trimming at V came to 2 bases and at J to 0 bases, leaving 12 bases not matched to a gene. The CDR3 DNA is TGTGCCAGCAGCTTCGACAGGGCTTCCGTCTCTAGCACAGATACGCAGTATTTT. Translation: CASSFDRASVSSTDTQYF.

Turning to this clone: Other nucleotide sequences in the sample specify the same CDR3. The rearrangement joins TRBV28 to TRBJ1-2, with a weak D call TRBD1 (6 bases). Between the trimmed V and J ends, which lost 6 bases and 6 bases, there was a span of 8 bases. The CDR3 is 11 amino acids. CDR1 and CDR2 from the germline V gene are MDHEN and SYDVKM. The chain's CDR3 is CASSYRDGYTF. The CDR3 coding sequence is TGTGCCAGCAGCTACAGGGATGGCTACACCTTC.

The chain recombines TRBV5-4 with TRBJ2-1; D perhaps matches TRBD1 (6 bases). In germline, CDR1 is SGHNT, CDR2 YYREEE (reference sequence). Trimming removed 2 bases from V and 1 base from J, with 13 bases in between. There are 16 residues in the CDR3. CDR3 amino acids: CASSFFAGASYNEQFF. In DNA, the CDR3 is TGTGCCAGCAGCTTTTTTGCAGGGGCATCCTACAATGAGCAGTTCTTC.

This rearrangement joins TRBV5-1 to TRBJ2-5, with 8 bases fitting TRBD2. Germline V gives CDR1 SGHRS, CDR2 YFSETQ. The CDR3 loop spans 17 amino acids. V was pared by 4 bases and J by 0 bases, with 11 bases of the junction left unmatched. CDR3 loop: CASSQGGHSGDQETQYF. The CDR3 DNA sequence: TGCGCCAGCAGCCAGGGAGGCCATAGCGGGGACCAAGAGACCCAGTACTTC.

The chain carries TRBV27 and TRBJ2-7; perhaps TRBD2 as D (5 bases). CDR3 length equals 16 residues. Trimming pared 2 bases from V and 2 bases from J, leaving 16 bases between. Germline CDR1 reads MNHEY; CDR2 reads SMNVEV (reference sequence). The CDR3 DNA is TGTGCCAGCAGTTTAATCTATAGGGAGTACCCCTACGAGCAGTACTTC. Protein: CASSLIYREYPYEQYF.

In regard to this clone: At the DNA level, this CDR3 is encoded by other sequences in the same sample as well. The genes are TRBV5-4 and TRBJ1-1, with TRBD1 as a possible D gene (6 bases). CDR1 SGHNT and CDR2 YYREEE come from the germline V gene (reference sequence). The CDR3 extends over 13 amino acids. V lost 2 bases to trimming and J lost 2 bases, with 7 bases between them. The CDR3 DNA follows: TGTGCCAGCAGCTTAGGGGGTAACACTGAAGCTTTCTTT. Residues: CASSLGGNTEAFF.

The genes are TRBV7-2 and TRBJ2-5; TRBD2 matches at 7 bases. CDR1 SGHTA and CDR2 FQGNSA come from the germline V gene. J was trimmed by 7 bases and V by 5 bases; bases with no gene match: 13. This CDR3 is 15 amino acids long. In DNA, the CDR3 is TGTGCCAGCAGCCCCCCTCTAGCGGAGTCCCGGACCCAGTACTTC. This sequence encodes CASSPPLAESRTQYF.

The V call is TRBV20-1, the J call TRBJ2-5; D may be TRBD1 (6 bases). The CDR3 sequence is 15 residues long. Germline CDR1 is DFQATT and CDR2 is SNEGSKA (reference sequence). With 3 bases removed from V and 1 base from J, the gap between germline ends came to 15 bases. CDR3 in amino acids: CSASGRDTRQETQYF. For the CDR3, the DNA is TGCAGTGCTAGTGGCAGGGACACCCGCCAAGAGACCCAGTACTTC.

J is TRBJ1-2 and V is TRBV5-6, with a possible D match to TRBD1 (5 bases). CDR1 is SGHDT, CDR2 YYEEEE, per germline. With 4 bases removed from V and 1 base from J, the gap between germline ends came to 14 bases. The CDR3 covers 15 residues. In DNA form, the CDR3 reads TGTGCCAGCAGCCTTCAGCGGGGGGGTAACTATGGCTACACCTTC. It specifies CASSLQRGGNYGYTF.

In DNA, the CDR3 is TGTGCCAGTAGGCCCGCCAGCGTCCTTATGGATACGCAGTATTTT. Amino acid sequence: CASRPASVLMDTQYF. This chain uses TRBV19 with TRBJ2-3; no clear D. Per the germline V gene, CDR1 is LNHDA and CDR2 is SQIVND (reference sequence). The CDR3 totals 15 residues. V dropped 6 bases and J dropped 6 bases, with 19 bases sitting between them.